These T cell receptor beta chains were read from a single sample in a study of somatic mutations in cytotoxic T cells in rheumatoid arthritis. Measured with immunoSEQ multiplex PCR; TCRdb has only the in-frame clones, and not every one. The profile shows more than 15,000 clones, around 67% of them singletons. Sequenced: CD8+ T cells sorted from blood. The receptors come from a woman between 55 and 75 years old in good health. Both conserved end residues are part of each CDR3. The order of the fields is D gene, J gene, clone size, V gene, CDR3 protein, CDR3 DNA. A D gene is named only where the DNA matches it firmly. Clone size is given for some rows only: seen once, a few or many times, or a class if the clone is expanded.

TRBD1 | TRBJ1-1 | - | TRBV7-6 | CASSLAQTGGVTEAFF | TGTGCCAGCAGCTTAGCCCAGACAGGGGGCGTCACTGAAGCTTTCTTT
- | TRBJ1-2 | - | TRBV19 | CASSIGTVGYGYTF | TGTGCCAGTAGTATAGGTACAGTAGGGTATGGCTACACCTTC
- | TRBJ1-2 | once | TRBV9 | CASSAVVTGEGGYTF | TGTGCCAGCAGCGCCGTGGTGACAGGTGAGGGTGGCTACACCTTC
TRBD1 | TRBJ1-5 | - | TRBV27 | CASSPRDRPNQPQHF | TGTGCCAGCAGTCCCCGGGACAGACCTAATCAGCCCCAGCATTTT
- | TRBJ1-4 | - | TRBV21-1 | CASSMPGRYNEKLFF | TGTGCCAGCAGCATGCCGGGACGGTATAATGAAAAACTGTTTTTT
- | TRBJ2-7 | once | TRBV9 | CASSVGVSSYEQYF | TGTGCCAGCAGCGTTGGTGTCAGCTCCTACGAGCAGTACTTC
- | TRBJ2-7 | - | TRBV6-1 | CASSDRTGQAYEQYF | TGTGCCAGCAGTGACAGAACAGGTCAGGCCTACGAGCAGTACTTC
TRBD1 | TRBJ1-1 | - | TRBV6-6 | CASTTTGMNTEAFF | TGTGCCAGCACTACGACAGGGATGAACACTGAAGCTTTCTTT
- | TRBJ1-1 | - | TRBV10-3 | CAISDLPTDLKNTEAFF | TGTGCCATCAGTGACCTTCCTACAGATTTAAAGAACACTGAAGCTTTCTTT
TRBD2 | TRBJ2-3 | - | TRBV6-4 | CASSDSASGSGADTQYF | TGTGCCAGCAGTGACTCGGCTAGCGGGAGTGGCGCAGATACGCAGTATTTT
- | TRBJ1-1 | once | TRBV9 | CASSAGTLKNTEAFF | TGTGCCAGCAGCGCCGGGACACTAAAGAACACTGAAGCTTTCTTT
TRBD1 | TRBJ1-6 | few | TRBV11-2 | CASSLGQGPPLHF | TGTGCCAGCAGCCTTGGACAGGGCCCACCCCTCCACTTT
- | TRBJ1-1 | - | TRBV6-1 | CASSSRGAGVEAFF | TGTGCCAGCAGTTCAAGGGGGGCCGGAGTTGAAGCTTTCTTT
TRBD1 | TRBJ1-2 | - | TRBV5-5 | CASSLAGTAYGYTF | TGTGCCAGCAGCTTGGCCGGGACAGCCTATGGCTACACCTTC
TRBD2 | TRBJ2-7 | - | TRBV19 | CASSISRASGYEQYF | TGTGCCAGTAGTATTAGTCGGGCTAGCGGATACGAGCAGTACTTC
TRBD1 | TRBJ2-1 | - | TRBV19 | CASSPGQGAHVNEQFF | TGTGCCAGTAGTCCGGGACAGGGGGCGCACGTCAATGAGCAGTTCTTC
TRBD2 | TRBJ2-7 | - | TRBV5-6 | CASSPVWTSGSYEQYF | TGTGCCAGCAGCCCGGTGTGGACTAGCGGTTCCTACGAGCAGTACTTC
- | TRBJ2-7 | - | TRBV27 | CASSSEGMGSYEQYF | TGTGCCAGCAGTTCGGAGGGGATGGGCTCCTACGAGCAGTACTTC
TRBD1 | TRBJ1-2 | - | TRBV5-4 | CASSSLQGSDYGYTF | TGTGCCAGCAGCTCCTTACAGGGGTCCGACTATGGCTACACCTTC
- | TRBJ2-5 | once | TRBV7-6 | CASSQEQETQYF | TGTGCCAGCAGCCAGGAGCAAGAGACCCAGTACTTC
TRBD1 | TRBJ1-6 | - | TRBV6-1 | CASIESGTGGPLHF | TGTGCCAGCATCGAATCCGGGACAGGGGGCCCCCTCCACTTT
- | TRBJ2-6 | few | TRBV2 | CASSEAGDSGANVLTF | TGTGCCAGCAGTGAGGCAGGTGACTCTGGGGCCAACGTCCTGACTTTC
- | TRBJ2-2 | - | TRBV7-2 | CASSVGRAHTGELFF | TGTGCCAGCAGCGTTGGCAGGGCGCACACCGGGGAGCTGTTTTTT
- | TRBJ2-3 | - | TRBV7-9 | CASSPLRSRTDTQYF | TGTGCCAGCAGCCCTCTGCGGAGTCGCACAGATACGCAGTATTTT
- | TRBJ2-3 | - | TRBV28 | CASSGATDTQYF | TGTGCCAGCAGTGGGGCCACAGATACGCAGTATTTT
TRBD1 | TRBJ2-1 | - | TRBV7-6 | CASSNRDSNNEQFF | TGTGCCAGCAGCAACAGGGACAGTAACAATGAGCAGTTCTTC
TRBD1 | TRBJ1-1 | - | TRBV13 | CASSMGQGLEAFF | TGTGCCAGCAGCATGGGACAGGGGCTTGAAGCTTTCTTT
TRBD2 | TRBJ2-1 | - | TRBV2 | CASSERTSYTDESYNEQFF | TGTGCCAGCAGTGAAAGGACTAGCTATACGGACGAAAGCTACAATGAGCAGTTCTTC
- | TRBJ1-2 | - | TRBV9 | CASSVARGGYTF | TGTGCCAGCAGCGTAGCACGGGGAGGCTACACCTTC
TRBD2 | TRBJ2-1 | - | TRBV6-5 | CASTSGSNEQFF | TGTGCTTCGACCAGCGGGAGCAATGAGCAGTTCTTC
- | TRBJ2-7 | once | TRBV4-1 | CASSQDRGLYEQYF | TGCGCCAGCAGCCAAGACCGTGGGCTCTACGAGCAGTACTTC
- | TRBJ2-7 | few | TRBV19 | CASSRKGGRYEQYF | TGTGCCAGTAGTCGGAAAGGAGGGCGCTACGAGCAGTACTTC
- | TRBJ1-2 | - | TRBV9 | CASSVGSSAYGYTF | TGTGCCAGCAGCGTAGGATCCTCAGCCTATGGCTACACCTTC
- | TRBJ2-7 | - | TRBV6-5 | CASGRTSSYEQYF | TGTGCCAGCGGGCGGACGAGCTCCTACGAGCAGTACTTC
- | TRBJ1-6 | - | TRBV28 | CASSLVRMIYNSPLHF | TGTGCCAGCAGTTTAGTTCGTATGATTTATAATTCACCCCTCCACTTT
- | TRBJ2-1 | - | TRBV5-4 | CASSPVVGAGEQFF | TGTGCCAGCAGCCCGGTGGTAGGGGCAGGAGAGCAGTTCTTC
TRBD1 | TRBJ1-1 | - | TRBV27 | CASSSRVQGAQNTEAFF | TGTGCCAGCAGTTCCCGGGTACAGGGGGCCCAGAACACTGAAGCTTTCTTT
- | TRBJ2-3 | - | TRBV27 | CASSLYPGVVPSTDTQYF | TGTGCCAGCAGTTTATATCCAGGGGTGGTACCTAGCACAGATACGCAGTATTTT
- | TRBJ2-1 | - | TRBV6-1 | CASSLGDLEQFF | TGTGCCAGCAGTTTAGGGGACCTTGAGCAGTTCTTC
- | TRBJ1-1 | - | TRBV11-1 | CASTGLTGSAEAFF | TGTGCCAGCACAGGGTTAACAGGGAGTGCTGAAGCTTTCTTT
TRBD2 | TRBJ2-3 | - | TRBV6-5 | CASSYETSGYTDTQYF | TGTGCCAGCAGTTACGAGACTAGCGGGTACACAGATACGCAGTATTTT
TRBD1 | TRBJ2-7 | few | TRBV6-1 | CASSEKGTGSYEQYF | TGTGCCAGCAGTGAAAAGGGGACAGGCTCCTACGAGCAGTACTTC
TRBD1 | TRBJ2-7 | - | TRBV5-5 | CASSLEGGREGSYEQYF | TGTGCCAGCAGCTTGGAAGGGGGCAGGGAAGGCTCCTACGAGCAGTACTTC
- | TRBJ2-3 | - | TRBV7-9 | CASSLPSGSTDTQYF | TGTGCCAGCAGCCTCCCCAGCGGTAGCACAGATACGCAGTATTTT
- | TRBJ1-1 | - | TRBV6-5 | CASSEGICF | TGTGCCAGCAGTGAAGGGATCTGCTTT
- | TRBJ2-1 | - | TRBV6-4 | CASSDGDVGGYNEQFF | TGTGCCAGCAGTGACGGGGACGTTGGAGGCTACAATGAGCAGTTCTTC
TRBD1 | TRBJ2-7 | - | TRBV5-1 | CASGIGTGGDEQYF | TGCGCCAGCGGCATCGGGACAGGGGGCGACGAGCAGTACTTC
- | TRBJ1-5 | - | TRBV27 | CATRRAVNQPQHF | TGTGCCACCCGGAGGGCCGTTAATCAGCCCCAGCATTTT
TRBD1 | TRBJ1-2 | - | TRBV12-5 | CASGGTGGKAGYGYTF | TGTGCTAGTGGTGGGACAGGGGGCAAGGCTGGCTATGGCTACACCTTC